This TCR beta chain derives from a study of shared clonotypes between healthy human individuals. Several immunoSEQ 96-well plates shared each subset's DNA, each plate a replicate. This table comes from immunoSEQ multiplex PCR, and its TCRdb copy is limited to in-frame clones, with some not included. The table records under 750,000 clones, over 55% of them present only once. V was shortened by 3 bases and J by 7 bases, with 10 bases between the two germline ends. This CDR3 has 13 amino acids. From germline, CDR1 is MDHEN and CDR2 SYDVKM. V and J are TRBV28 and TRBJ1-5, with unresolved D. This clonotype was obtained from a woman younger than 45 in good health. The source material was memory CD4+ T cells sorted from blood. Stated subset: CD45RA-negative fraction. The CDR3 region is CASSLYSSQPQHF. The CDR3 DNA sequence: TGTGCCAGCAGTTTGTATTCAAGCCAGCCCCAGCATTTT.